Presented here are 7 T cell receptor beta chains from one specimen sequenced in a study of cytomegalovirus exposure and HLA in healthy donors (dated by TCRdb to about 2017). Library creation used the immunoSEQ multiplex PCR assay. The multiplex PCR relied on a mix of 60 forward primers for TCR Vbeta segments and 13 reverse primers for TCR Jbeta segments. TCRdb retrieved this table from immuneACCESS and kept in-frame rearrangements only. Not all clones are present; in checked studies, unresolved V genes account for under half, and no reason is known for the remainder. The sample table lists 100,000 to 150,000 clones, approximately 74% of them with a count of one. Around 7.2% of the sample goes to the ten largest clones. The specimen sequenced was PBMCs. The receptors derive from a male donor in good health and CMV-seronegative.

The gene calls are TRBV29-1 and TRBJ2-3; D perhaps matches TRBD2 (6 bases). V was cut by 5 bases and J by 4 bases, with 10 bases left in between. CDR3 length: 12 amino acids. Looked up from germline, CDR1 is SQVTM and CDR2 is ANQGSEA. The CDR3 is CSVRTMADTQYF. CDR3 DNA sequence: TGCAGCGTTCGGACTATGGCAGATACGCAGTATTTT.

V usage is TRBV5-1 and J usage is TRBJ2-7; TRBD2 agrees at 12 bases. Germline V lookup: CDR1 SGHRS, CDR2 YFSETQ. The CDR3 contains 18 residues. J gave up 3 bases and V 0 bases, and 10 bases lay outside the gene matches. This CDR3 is CASSLEWSSGRAGYEQYF. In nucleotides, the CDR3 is TGCGCCAGCAGCTTGGAGTGGTCTAGCGGGAGGGCGGGCTACGAGCAGTACTTC.

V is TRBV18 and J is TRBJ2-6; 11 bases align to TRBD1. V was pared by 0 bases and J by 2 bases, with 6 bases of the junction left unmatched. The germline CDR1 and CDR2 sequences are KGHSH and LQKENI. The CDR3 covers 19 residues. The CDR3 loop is CASSPPRTGGRAGANVLTF. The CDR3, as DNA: TGTGCCAGCTCACCACCTCGGACAGGGGGCAGGGCTGGGGCCAACGTCCTGACTTTC.

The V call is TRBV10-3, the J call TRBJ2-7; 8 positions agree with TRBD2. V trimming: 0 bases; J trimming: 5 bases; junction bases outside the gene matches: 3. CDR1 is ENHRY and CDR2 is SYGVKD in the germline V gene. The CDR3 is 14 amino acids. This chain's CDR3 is CAISESPGRDEQYF. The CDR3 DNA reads TGTGCCATCAGTGAGTCCCCCGGGAGGGACGAGCAGTACTTC.

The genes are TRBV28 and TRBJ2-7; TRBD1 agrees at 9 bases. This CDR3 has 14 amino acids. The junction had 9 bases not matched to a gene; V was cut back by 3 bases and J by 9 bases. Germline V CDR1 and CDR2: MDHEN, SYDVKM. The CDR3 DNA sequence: TGTGCCAGCAGTTTGCACACAACAGGGGGCGGGCAGTACTTC. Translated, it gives CASSLHTTGGGQYF. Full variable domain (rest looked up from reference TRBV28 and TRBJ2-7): DVKVTQSSRYLVKRTGEKVFLECVQDMDHENMFWYRQDPGLGLRLIYFSYDVKMKEKGDIPEGYSVSREKKERFSLILESASTNQTSMYLCASSLHTTGGGQYFGPGTRLTVT.

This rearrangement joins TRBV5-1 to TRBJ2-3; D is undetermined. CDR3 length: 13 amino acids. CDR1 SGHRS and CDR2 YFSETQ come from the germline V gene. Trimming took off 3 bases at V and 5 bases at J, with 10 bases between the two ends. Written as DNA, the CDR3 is TGCGCCAGCAGCTACTCGGCAGGAGATACGCAGTATTTT. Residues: CASSYSAGDTQYF. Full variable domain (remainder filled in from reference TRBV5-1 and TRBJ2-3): KAGVTQTPRYLIKTRGQQVTLSCSPISGHRSVSWYQQTPGQGLQFLFEYFSETQRNKGNFPGRFSGRQFSNSRSEMNVSTLELGDSALYLCASSYSAGDTQYFGPGTRLTVL.

For the CDR3, the DNA is TGCGCCAGCAGCCAACTGTCCGGGGGGAGGCAAGAGACCCAGTACTTC. This sequence encodes CASSQLSGGRQETQYF. This chain links TRBV4-1 with TRBJ2-5, with 7 bases identical to TRBD2. Trimming took 2 bases from V and 2 from J; bases not matched to a gene: 8. CDR3 length: 16 residues. Per germline, CDR1 MGHRA and CDR2 YSYEKL.